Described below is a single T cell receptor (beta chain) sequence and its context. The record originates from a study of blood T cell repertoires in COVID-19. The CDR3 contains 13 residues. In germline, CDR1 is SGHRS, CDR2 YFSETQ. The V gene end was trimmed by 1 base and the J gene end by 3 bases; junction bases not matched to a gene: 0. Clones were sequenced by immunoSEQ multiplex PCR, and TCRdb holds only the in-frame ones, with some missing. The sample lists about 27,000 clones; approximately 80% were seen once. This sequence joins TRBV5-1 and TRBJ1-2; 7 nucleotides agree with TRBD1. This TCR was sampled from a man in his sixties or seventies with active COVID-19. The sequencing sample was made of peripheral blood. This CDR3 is CASSLTGDYGYTF. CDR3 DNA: TGCGCCAGCAGCTTGACAGGGGACTATGGCTACACCTTC. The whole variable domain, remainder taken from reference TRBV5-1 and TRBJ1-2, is KAGVTQTPRYLIKTRGQQVTLSCSPISGHRSVSWYQQTPGQGLQFLFEYFSETQRNKGNFPGRFSGRQFSNSRSEMNVSTLELGDSALYLCASSLTGDYGYTFGSGTRLTVV.